Listed here are 8 T cell receptor beta chains from one sample, sequenced in a study of shared clonotypes between healthy human individuals. TCRdb's copy holds only in-frame clones and misses some; the assay was immunoSEQ multiplex PCR. This table has about 1.1 million clones, roughly 80% appearing once. Input material: memory CD4+ T cells from PBMCs. Subset described: CD45RA-negative fraction. The receptors were gathered from a man younger than 30 in good health. Some clones in this sample may be carry-over from other donors' samples.

V and J are TRBV5-5 and TRBJ1-3; D is undetermined. CDR1 is SGHKS, CDR2 YYEKEE, per germline (reference sequence). V gave up 0 bases and J gave up 0 bases, with 4 bases separating them. The CDR3 covers 14 residues. The CDR3 protein is CASSLVFSGNTIYF. Here the CDR3 DNA reads TGTGCCAGCAGCTTGGTCTTCTCTGGAAACACCATATATTTT.

This clone showed up just once. The chain employs TRBV4-3 and TRBJ1-1; D unresolved. V was shortened by 0 bases and J by 4 bases, with 9 bases between the two germline ends. Per the germline V gene, CDR1 is LGHNA and CDR2 is YSLEER. The CDR3 has 14 amino acids. CDR3 sequence reads: CASSQDPKSTEAFF. CDR3 nucleotides: TGCGCCAGCAGCCAAGATCCGAAGAGCACTGAAGCTTTCTTT.

The V call is TRBV2, the J call TRBJ2-1; 10 positions match TRBD1. Trimming took 5 bases from V and 4 from J; bases not matched to a gene: 5. This CDR3 has 15 amino acids. The germline gives CDR1 SNHLY, CDR2 FYNNEI. The DNA for the CDR3 is TGTGCCAGCAGTCAAGGGGACAGGGGATACAATGAGCAGTTCTTC. This translates into CASSQGDRGYNEQFF.

The chain has TRBV5-5 and TRBJ1-2, with a tentative D call TRBD1 (5 bases). CDR1 SGHKS and CDR2 YYEKEE come from the germline V gene (reference sequence). The CDR3 is 15 residues long. Trimming removed 2 bases at V and 2 bases at J, with 13 bases between. CDR3 sequence reads: CASSFGTEPNYGYTF. The DNA for the CDR3 is TGTGCCAGCAGCTTCGGGACGGAGCCCAACTATGGCTACACCTTC.

This clone is a singleton in its sample. The chain employs TRBV5-1 and TRBJ1-1; 8 bases align to TRBD1. The CDR3 is 15 amino acids. Per germline, CDR1 SGHRS and CDR2 YFSETQ. V shed 0 bases and J 8 bases; nucleotides not matched to a gene: 9. The CDR3 is CASSLGRRGQDEAFF. CDR3 nucleotides: TGCGCCAGCAGCTTGGGACGGCGGGGACAGGACGAAGCTTTCTTT.

The chain employs TRBV4-1 and TRBJ2-1; D not certain. The V end lost 0 bases, the J end lost 4 bases, and 7 bases lay between the germline ends. Per the germline V gene, CDR1 is MGHRA and CDR2 is YSYEKL. CDR3 length equals 14 residues. CDR3 amino acids: CASSQDPQYNEQFF. The DNA of the CDR3 is TGCGCCAGCAGCCAAGATCCACAGTACAATGAGCAGTTCTTC.

The chain has TRBV19 and TRBJ2-5, with 7 nucleotides matching TRBD2. V shed 4 bases and J 4 bases; nucleotides not matched to a gene: 3. The germline V gene encodes CDR1 LNHDA and CDR2 SQIVND (reference sequence). This CDR3 contains 13 residues. CDR3 amino acids: CASSKSGIETQYF. The CDR3 DNA is TGTGCCAGTAGTAAGAGCGGGATAGAGACCCAGTACTTC.

The rearrangement uses TRBV7-9 and TRBJ2-1; TRBD2 is a possible D gene (6 bases). The V gene lost 2 bases and the J gene lost 5 bases, with 19 bases spanning the gap. Germline V gene data show CDR1 as SEHNR and CDR2 as FQNEAQ (reference sequence). The CDR3 consists of 17 residues. The CDR3 loop is CASSLYAGYEFNNEQFF. CDR3 in DNA: TGTGCCAGCAGCTTATATGCGGGATACGAATTTAACAATGAGCAGTTCTTC.